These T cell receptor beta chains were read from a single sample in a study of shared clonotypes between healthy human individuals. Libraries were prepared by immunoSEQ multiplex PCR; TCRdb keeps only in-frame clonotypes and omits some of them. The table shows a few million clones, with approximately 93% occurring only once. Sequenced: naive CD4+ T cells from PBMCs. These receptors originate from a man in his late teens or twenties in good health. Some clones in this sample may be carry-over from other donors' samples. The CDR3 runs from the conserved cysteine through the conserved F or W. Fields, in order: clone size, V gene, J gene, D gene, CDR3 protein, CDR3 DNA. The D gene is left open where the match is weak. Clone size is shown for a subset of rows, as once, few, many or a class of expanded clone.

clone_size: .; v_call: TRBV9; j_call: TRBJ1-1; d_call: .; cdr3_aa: CASSVGYSSTEAFF; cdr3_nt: TGTGCCAGCAGCGTAGGCTACAGTAGTACTGAAGCTTTCTTT
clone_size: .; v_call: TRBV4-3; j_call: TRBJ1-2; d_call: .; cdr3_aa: CASSQSDTQNYGYTF; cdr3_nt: TGCGCCAGCAGCCAAAGTGACACCCAGAACTATGGCTACACCTTC
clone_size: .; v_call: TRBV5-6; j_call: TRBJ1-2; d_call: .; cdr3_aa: CASSLGITGTTF; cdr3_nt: TGTGCCAGCAGCTTGGGAATTACCGGGACAACCTTC
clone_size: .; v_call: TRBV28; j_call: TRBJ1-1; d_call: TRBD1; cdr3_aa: CASSLGGTVNTEAFF; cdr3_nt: TGTGCCAGCAGTTTAGGGGGGACAGTCAACACTGAAGCTTTCTTT
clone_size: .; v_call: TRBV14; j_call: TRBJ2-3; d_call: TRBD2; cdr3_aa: CASSRRSSGLDTQYF; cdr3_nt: TGTGCCAGCAGCCGACGGTCTAGCGGATTAGATACGCAGTATTTT
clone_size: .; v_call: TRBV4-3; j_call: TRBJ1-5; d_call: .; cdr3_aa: CASSQHWTENQPQHF; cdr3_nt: TGCGCCAGCAGCCAACATTGGACGGAGAATCAGCCCCAGCATTTT
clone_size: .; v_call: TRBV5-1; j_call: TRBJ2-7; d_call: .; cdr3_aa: CASSFPDTTYEQYF; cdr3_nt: TGCGCCAGCAGCTTCCCGGACACCACCTACGAGCAGTACTTC
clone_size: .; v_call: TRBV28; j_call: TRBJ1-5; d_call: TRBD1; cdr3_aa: CASTSRGLRVGNQPQHF; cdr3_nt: TGTGCCAGCACCTCCAGGGGGCTAAGAGTGGGCAATCAGCCCCAGCATTTT
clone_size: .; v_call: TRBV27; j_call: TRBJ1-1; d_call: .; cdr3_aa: CASSFSNRRGAGEAFF; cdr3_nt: TGTGCCAGCAGTTTTTCCAACCGTAGAGGGGCAGGTGAAGCTTTCTTT
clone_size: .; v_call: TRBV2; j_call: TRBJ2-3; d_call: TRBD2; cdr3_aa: CASSREGTDTQYF; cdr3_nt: TGTGCCAGCTCACGGGAGGGCACAGATACGCAGTATTTT
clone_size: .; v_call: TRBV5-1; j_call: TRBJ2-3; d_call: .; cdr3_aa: CASSWIGDTDTQYF; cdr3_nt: TGCGCCAGCAGTTGGATTGGGGACACAGATACGCAGTATTTT
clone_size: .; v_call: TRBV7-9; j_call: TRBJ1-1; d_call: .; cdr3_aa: CASSSGLGAFF; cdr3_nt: TGTGCCAGCAGCTCTGGACTCGGAGCTTTCTTT
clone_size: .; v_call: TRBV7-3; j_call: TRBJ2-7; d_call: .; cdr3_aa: CASSLIRSSGPYEQYF; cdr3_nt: TGTGCCAGCAGCTTAATACGATCCTCGGGACCCTACGAGCAGTACTTC
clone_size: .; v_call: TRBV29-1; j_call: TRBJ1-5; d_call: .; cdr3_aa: CSVSQGGDSNQPQHF; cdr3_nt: TGCAGCGTTTCACAGGGAGGAGATAGCAATCAGCCCCAGCATTTT
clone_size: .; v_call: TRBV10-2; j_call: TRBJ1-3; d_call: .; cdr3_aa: CASRKSGEGLNTIYF; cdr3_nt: TGCGCCAGCAGGAAGTCAGGGGAAGGTTTAAACACCATATATTTT
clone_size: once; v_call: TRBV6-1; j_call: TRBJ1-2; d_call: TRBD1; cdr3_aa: CASSKREDRGYGYTF; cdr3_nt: TGTGCCAGCAGCAAACGGGAAGACAGGGGCTATGGCTACACCTTC
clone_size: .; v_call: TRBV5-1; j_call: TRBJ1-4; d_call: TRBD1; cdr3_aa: CASSLEGDSVKLFF; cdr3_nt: TGCGCCAGCAGCTTGGAAGGGGACAGTGTAAAACTGTTTTTT
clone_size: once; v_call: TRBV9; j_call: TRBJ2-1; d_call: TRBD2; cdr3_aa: CASSGPAGRAGGYYNEQFF; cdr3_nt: TGTGCCAGCAGCGGCCCGGCCGGAAGGGCGGGAGGGTACTACAATGAGCAGTTCTTC
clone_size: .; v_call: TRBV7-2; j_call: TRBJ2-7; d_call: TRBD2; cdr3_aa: CASSSLGGAYEQYF; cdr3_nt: TGTGCCAGCAGCTCCCTGGGGGGGGCCTACGAGCAGTACTTC
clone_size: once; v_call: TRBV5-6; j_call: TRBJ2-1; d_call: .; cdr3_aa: CASSSNREWNNEQFF; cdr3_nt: TGTGCCAGCAGCTCTAACCGGGAGTGGAACAATGAGCAGTTCTTC
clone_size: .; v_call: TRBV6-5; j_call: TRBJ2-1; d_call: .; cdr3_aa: CASRLDSYNEQFF; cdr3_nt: TGTGCCAGCAGGTTGGACAGCTACAATGAGCAGTTCTTC
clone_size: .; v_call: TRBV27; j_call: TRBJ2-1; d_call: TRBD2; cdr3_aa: CASAGVSGWNEQFF; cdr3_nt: TGTGCCAGCGCGGGGGTGTCGGGTTGGAATGAGCAGTTCTTC
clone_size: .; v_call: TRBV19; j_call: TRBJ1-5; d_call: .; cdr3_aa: CASSLESRGRGNQPQHF; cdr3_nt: TGTGCCAGTAGTCTCGAATCCCGGGGGCGAGGCAATCAGCCCCAGCATTTT
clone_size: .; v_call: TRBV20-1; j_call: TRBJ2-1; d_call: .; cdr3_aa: CSAALRNEQFF; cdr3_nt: TGCAGTGCTGCACTAAGAAATGAGCAGTTCTTC
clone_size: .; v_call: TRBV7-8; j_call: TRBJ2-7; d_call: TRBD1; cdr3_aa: CASSPGQDPSYEQYF; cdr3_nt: TGTGCCAGCAGCCCCGGACAGGATCCCTCCTACGAGCAGTACTTC
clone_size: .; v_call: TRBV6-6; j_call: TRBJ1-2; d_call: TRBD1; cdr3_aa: CASVPGQSLNYGYTF; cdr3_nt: TGTGCCAGCGTACCGGGACAGTCCCTTAACTATGGCTACACCTTC
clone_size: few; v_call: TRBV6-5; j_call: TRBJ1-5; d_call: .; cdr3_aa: CASSLQGPTNQPQHF; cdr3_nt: TGTGCCAGCAGTCTACAGGGCCCTACTAATCAGCCCCAGCATTTT
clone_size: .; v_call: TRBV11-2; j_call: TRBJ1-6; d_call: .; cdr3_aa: CASSLELATLSPLHF; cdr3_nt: TGTGCCAGCAGCTTAGAACTCGCAACCCTCTCACCCCTCCACTTT
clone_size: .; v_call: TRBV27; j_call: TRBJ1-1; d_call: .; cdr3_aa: CASRTGSDTEAFF; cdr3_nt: TGTGCCAGCAGAACAGGGAGTGACACTGAAGCTTTCTTT